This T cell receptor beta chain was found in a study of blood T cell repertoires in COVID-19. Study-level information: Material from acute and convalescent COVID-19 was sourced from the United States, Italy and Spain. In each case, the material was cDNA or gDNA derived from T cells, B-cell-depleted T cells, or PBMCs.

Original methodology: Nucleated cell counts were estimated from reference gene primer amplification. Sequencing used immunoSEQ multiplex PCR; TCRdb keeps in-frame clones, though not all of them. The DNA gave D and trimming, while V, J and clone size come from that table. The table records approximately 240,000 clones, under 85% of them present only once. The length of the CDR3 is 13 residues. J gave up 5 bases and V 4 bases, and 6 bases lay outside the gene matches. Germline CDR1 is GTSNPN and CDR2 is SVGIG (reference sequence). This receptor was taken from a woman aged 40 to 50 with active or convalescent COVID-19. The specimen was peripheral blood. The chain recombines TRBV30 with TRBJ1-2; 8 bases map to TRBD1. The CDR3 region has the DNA TGTGCCTGGACTGACAGGGGAGTTTATGGCTACACCTTC. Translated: CAWTDRGVYGYTF.